The 15 T cell receptor beta chains in this list originate from one sample, sequenced in a study of T cells after yellow fever vaccination. Each CDR3 protein gets one entry after TCRdb re-called the 5' RACE reads with MiXCR. The sample yields more than 65,000 distinct CDR3 sequences, around 5% seen once. This specimen consisted of CD4+ T cells sorted from PBMCs, obtained more than 14 days after the first yellow fever vaccination. The receptors were sampled from a man aged 18 to 30 who received the YFV17D yellow fever vaccine.

Many counts were recorded for this clonotype. The chain has TRBV20-1 and TRBJ2-1, with 10 bases lining up with TRBD2. J gave up 3 bases and V 6 bases, and 5 bases lay outside the gene matches. The CDR3 is 14 amino acids. Germline values: CDR1 DFQATT, CDR2 SNEGSKA (reference sequence). The CDR3 DNA is TGCAGTGCACTTTCTAGCGGGGGCTACAATGAGCAGTTCTTC. The encoded protein is CSALSSGGYNEQFF.

This clonotype was seen many times. The chain couples TRBV5-5 to TRBJ1-4, with TRBD1 matching 12 bases. Germline CDR1 and CDR2: SGHKS and YYEKEE (reference sequence). This CDR3 has 16 residues. The junction had 2 bases not matched to a gene; V was cut back by 3 bases and J by 2 bases. CDR3 loop: CASSWDRGRTNEKLFF. The CDR3 region has the DNA TGTGCCAGCAGCTGGGACAGGGGGCGTACTAATGAAAAACTGTTTTTT.

Many counts were recorded for this clonotype. The rearrangement uses TRBV5-1 and TRBJ1-5, with D perhaps matching TRBD1 (5 bases). CDR1 SGHRS and CDR2 YFSETQ come from the germline V gene. V lost 4 bases, J lost 6 bases, and 20 bases lay in between. The CDR3 spans 16 residues. The DNA of the CDR3 is TGCGCCAGCAGCCCGGTTGGTCCAGGGCGGGGTCAGCCCCAGCATTTT. Translation: CASSPVGPGRGQPQHF.

This clonotype was detected ten times or more. CDR3 DNA sequence: TGTGCCAGCAGCTTAACAGACAGCGGCTCCGCCAAAAACATTCAGTACTTC. Its protein is CASSLTDSGSAKNIQYF. The V and J genes are TRBV7-2 and TRBJ2-4; D may be TRBD1 or TRBD2 (5 bases each). The V and J ends lost 2 bases and 1 base respectively, with 15 bases between them. Germline CDR1 and CDR2: SGHTA and FQGNSA. This CDR3 region has 17 residues.

This clonotype has just a few counts. The V call is TRBV20-1, the J call TRBJ2-5; no clear D. CDR1 DFQATT and CDR2 SNEGSKA come from the germline V gene (reference sequence). The CDR3 runs 12 residues. V lost 6 bases and J lost 4, with 12 bases in between. The CDR3 sequence: CSAQSSSETQYF. CDR3 in DNA: TGCAGTGCCCAGAGTAGCTCAGAGACCCAGTACTTC.

At least ten counts were recorded for this clonotype. V and J are TRBV10-3 and TRBJ1-1; the D gene is possibly TRBD1 (6 bases). Between the trimmed V and J ends, which lost 2 bases and 1 base, there was a span of 11 bases. The CDR3 covers 15 residues. CDR1 and CDR2 (germline): ENHRY, SYGVKD. The CDR3 sequence: CAISEQGRGNTEAFF. The DNA of the CDR3 is TGTGCCATCAGTGAGCAGGGGAGGGGGAACACTGAAGCTTTCTTT.

In this sample, this clonotype turned up many times. This chain connects TRBV1 to TRBJ2-1. TRBV1 is a pseudogene segment. This CDR3 has 15 amino acids. The CDR3 is CTSSQDFEHSNEQFF. The CDR3 DNA is TGCACCAGCAGCCAAGATTTTGAACACTCCAATGAGCAGTTCTTC.

This clonotype has only a few counts. The chain carries TRBV4-1 and TRBJ2-3; D is unresolved. The CDR3 is 17 residues long. CDR1 and CDR2 (germline): MGHRA, YSYEKL. V lost 0 bases and J lost 0, with 13 bases in between. The CDR3 coding sequence is TGCGCCAGCAGCCAAGAAAGTGTTCTTGGTAGCACAGATACGCAGTATTTT. As protein: CASSQESVLGSTDTQYF.

The chain has TRBV19 and TRBJ1-5; 10 bases line up with TRBD1. Germline V gene data show CDR1 as LNHDA and CDR2 as SQIVND (reference sequence). The CDR3 has 15 amino acids. V gave up 3 bases and J gave up 5 bases; unmatched junction bases: 4. CDR3 in amino acids: CASSILGQGDQPQHF. Written as DNA, the CDR3 is TGTGCCAGTAGTATTTTAGGACAGGGGGATCAGCCCCAGCATTTT.

Many counts were recorded for this clonotype. The chain recombines TRBV5-1 with TRBJ1-1; unclear D gene. This CDR3 is 14 amino acids long. The ends were cut back, 0 bases at V and 4 bases at J, with 10 bases in the middle. Looked up from germline, CDR1 is SGHRS and CDR2 is YFSETQ. In nucleotides, the CDR3 is TGCGCCAGCAGCTTGGACGATTGGGGCACTGAAGCTTTCTTT. Translating gives CASSLDDWGTEAFF.

In its sample, this clonotype was seen many times. The chain links TRBV20-1 to TRBJ2-3, with D perhaps TRBD1 (7 bases). V was shortened by 1 base and J by 0 bases, with 14 bases between the two germline ends. The CDR3 is 16 residues long. The germline gives CDR1 DFQATT, CDR2 SNEGSKA (reference sequence). Here the CDR3 reads CSARGWRDRSTDTQYF. The CDR3 nucleotides are TGCAGTGCTAGAGGCTGGAGGGACAGAAGCACAGATACGCAGTATTTT.

In this sample, this clonotype turned up many times. CDR3 residues: CASSLRLGGKDEQFF. As DNA, the CDR3 is TGCGCCAGCAGCTTAAGGTTGGGGGGGAAGGATGAGCAGTTCTTC. This chain uses TRBV5-1 with TRBJ2-1; 7 nucleotides align to TRBD2. Germline trimming cut 2 bases from V and 8 bases from J; bases unmatched to any gene: 10. CDR1 and CDR2 (germline): SGHRS, YFSETQ. This CDR3 region has 15 residues.

The table lists this clonotype with many counts. J is TRBJ2-5 and V is TRBV7-9; 8 bases line up with TRBD2. Trimming removed 3 bases from V and 2 bases from J; junction bases left unmatched: 2. Germline CDR1 is SEHNR and CDR2 is FQNEAQ (reference sequence). This CDR3 comprises 14 residues. The CDR3 DNA follows: TGTGCCAGCAGCTTCACTAGCGGACAAGAGACCCAGTACTTC. Protein sequence: CASSFTSGQETQYF.

This clonotype was observed a few times. The rearrangement joins TRBV4-3 to TRBJ2-1, with D hard to call. This CDR3 is built from 12 residues. V was shortened by 2 bases and J by 10 bases, with 9 bases between the two germline ends. Germline V gives CDR1 LGHNA, CDR2 YSLEER. The CDR3 coding sequence is TGCGCCAGCAGCCAAAAAAGAGGAGAGCAGTTCTTC. Protein product: CASSQKRGEQFF.

This clonotype was detected ten times or more. The chain is built from TRBV5-1 and TRBJ1-6; 7 nucleotides line up with TRBD1. Germline CDR1 and CDR2: SGHRS and YFSETQ. This CDR3 region has 14 residues. The junction had 2 bases not matched to a gene; V was cut back by 0 bases and J by 8 bases. The CDR3: CASSLEGTDSPLHF. The CDR3 coding sequence is TGCGCCAGCAGCTTGGAAGGGACAGATTCACCCCTCCACTTT.